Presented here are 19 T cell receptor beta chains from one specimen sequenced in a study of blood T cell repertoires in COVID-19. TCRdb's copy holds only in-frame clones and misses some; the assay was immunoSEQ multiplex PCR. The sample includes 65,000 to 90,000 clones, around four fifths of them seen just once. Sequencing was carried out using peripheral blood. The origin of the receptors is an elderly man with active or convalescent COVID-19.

CDR3 residues: CASSGRPRPGGNQPQHF. CDR3 nucleotide sequence: TGTGCCAGCAGTGGTCGTCCCCGCCCGGGGGGCAATCAGCCCCAGCATTTT. The rearrangement links TRBV6-1 to TRBJ1-5; possible D gene TRBD1, 5 bases. The CDR3 is 17 amino acids. Germline-derived CDR1 and CDR2 are MNHNS and SASEGT. V was cut by 4 bases and J by 2 bases, with 18 bases left in between.

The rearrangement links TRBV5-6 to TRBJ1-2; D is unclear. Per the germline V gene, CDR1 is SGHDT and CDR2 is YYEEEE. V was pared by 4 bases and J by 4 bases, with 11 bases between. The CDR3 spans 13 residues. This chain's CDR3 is CASSLDIPYGYTF. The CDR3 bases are TGTGCCAGCAGCCTCGACATCCCCTATGGCTACACCTTC.

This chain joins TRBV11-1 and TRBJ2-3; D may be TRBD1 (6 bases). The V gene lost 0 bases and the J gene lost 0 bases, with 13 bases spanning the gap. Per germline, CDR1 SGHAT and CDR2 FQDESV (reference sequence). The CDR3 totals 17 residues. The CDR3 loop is CASSLALDRISTDTQYF. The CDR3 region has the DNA TGTGCCAGCAGCTTAGCCCTGGACAGAATAAGCACAGATACGCAGTATTTT.

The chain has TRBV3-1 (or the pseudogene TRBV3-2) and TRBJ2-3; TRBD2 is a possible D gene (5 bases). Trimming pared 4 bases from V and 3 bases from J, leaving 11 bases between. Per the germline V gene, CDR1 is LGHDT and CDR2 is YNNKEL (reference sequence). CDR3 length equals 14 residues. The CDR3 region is CASSLRTGTDTQYF. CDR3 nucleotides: TGTGCCAGCAGCCTTCGAACGGGGACAGATACGCAGTATTTT.

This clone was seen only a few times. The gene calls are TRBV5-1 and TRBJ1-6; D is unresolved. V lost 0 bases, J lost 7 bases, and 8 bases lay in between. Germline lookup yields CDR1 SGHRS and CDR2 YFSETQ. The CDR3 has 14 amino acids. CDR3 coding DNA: TGCGCCAGCAGCTTGGGGTGGGAGAATTCACCCCTCCACTTT. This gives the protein CASSLGWENSPLHF.

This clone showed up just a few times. The CDR3: CAARNSPLHF. DNA for the CDR3: TGTGCCGCGCGAAATTCACCCCTCCACTTT. This chain uses TRBV24-1 with TRBJ1-6; D not certain. This CDR3 is 10 amino acids long. The germline gives CDR1 KGHDR, CDR2 SFDVKD. Trimming took 12 bases from V and 7 from J, leaving 6 bases between them.

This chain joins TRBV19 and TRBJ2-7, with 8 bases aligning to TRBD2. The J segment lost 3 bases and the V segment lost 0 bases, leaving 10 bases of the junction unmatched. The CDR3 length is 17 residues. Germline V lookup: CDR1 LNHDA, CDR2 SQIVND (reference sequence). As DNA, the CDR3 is TGTGCCAGTAGTATAGAACACTCTCCGGGACTAGGCTACGAGCAGTACTTC. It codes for CASSIEHSPGLGYEQYF.

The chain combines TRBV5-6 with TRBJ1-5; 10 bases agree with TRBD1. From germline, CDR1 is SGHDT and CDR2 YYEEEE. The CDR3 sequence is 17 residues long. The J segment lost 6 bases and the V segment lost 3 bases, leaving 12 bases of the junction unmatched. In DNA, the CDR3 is TGTGCCAGCAGCTCCCGATCGACAGGGGGCGCAGGTCAGCCCCAGCATTTT. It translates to CASSSRSTGGAGQPQHF.

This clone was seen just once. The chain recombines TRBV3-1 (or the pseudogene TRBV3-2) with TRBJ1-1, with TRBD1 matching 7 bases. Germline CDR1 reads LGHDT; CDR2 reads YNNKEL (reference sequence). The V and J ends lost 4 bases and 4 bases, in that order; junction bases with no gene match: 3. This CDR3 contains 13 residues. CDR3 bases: TGTGCCAGCAGCCCGACAGGGATCACTGAAGCTTTCTTT. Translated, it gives CASSPTGITEAFF.

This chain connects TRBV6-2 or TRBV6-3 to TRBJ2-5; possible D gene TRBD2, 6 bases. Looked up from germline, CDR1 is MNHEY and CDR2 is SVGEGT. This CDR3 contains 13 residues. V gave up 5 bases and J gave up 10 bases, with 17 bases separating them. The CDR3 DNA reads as TGTGCCAGCAGTCTGCGGGCCGCGGGGATCCAGTACTTC. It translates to CASSLRAAGIQYF.

The CDR3 bases are TGTGCCAGCAGTGACAGGGCCACGTACTCTGGGGCCAACGTCCTGACTTTC. This codes for CASSDRATYSGANVLTF. The V call is TRBV6-1, the J call TRBJ2-6, with D possibly being TRBD1 (5 bases). V shed 3 bases and J shed 0 bases, with 12 bases lying between them. The germline gives CDR1 MNHNS, CDR2 SASEGT. The CDR3 spans 17 residues.

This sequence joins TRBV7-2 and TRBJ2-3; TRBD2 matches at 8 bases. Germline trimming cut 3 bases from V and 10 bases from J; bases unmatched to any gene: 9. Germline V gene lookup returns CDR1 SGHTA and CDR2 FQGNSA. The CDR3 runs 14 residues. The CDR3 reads CASSLGKRGWPQYF. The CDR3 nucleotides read TGTGCCAGCAGCTTGGGGAAGCGGGGGTGGCCGCAGTATTTT.

CDR3 sequence reads: CASREQRTGELFF. The CDR3 bases are TGTGCCAGCAGAGAACAGCGCACCGGGGAGCTGTTTTTT. The V and J genes are TRBV2 and TRBJ2-2, with D uncertain. Trimming took off 6 bases at V and 4 bases at J, with 9 bases between the two ends. Germline lookup yields CDR1 SNHLY and CDR2 FYNNEI. The CDR3 is 13 amino acids.

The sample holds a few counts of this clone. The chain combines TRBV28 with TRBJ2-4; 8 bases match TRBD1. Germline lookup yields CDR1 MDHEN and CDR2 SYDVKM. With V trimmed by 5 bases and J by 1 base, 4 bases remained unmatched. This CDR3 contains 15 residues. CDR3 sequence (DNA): TGTGCCAGCAGTCAAAGACAGGGGGCCAAAAACATTCAGTACTTC. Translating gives CASSQRQGAKNIQYF.

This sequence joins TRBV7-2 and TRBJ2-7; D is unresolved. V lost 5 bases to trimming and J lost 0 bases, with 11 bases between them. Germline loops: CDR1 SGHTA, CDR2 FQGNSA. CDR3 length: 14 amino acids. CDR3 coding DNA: TGTGCCAGCAGCAATAGACGGAGCTCCTACGAGCAGTACTTC. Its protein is CASSNRRSSYEQYF. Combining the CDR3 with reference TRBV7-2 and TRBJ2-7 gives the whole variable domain GAGVSQSPSNKVTEKGKDVELRCDPISGHTALYWYRQSLGQGLEFLIYFQGNSAPDKSGLPSDRFSAERTGGSVSTLTIQRTQQEDSAVYLCASSNRRSSYEQYFGPGTRLTVT.

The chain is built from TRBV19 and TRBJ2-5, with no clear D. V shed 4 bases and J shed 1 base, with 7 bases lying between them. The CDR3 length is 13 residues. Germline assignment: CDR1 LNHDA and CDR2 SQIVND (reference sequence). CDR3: CASSRLGQETQYF. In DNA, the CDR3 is TGTGCCAGTAGTAGACTGGGCCAAGAGACCCAGTACTTC. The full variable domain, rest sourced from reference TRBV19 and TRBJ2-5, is DGGITQSPKYLFRKEGQNVTLSCEQNLNHDAMYWYRQDPGQGLRLIYYSQIVNDFQKGDIAEGYSVSREKKESFPLTVTSAQKNPTAFYLCASSRLGQETQYFGPGTRLLVL.

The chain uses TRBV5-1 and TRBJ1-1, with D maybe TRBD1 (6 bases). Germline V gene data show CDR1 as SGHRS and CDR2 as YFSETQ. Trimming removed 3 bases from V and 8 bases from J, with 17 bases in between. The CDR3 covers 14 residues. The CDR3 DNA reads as TGCGCCAGCAGCTCTGGGACACCAGCCCCAGAAGCTTTCTTT. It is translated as CASSSGTPAPEAFF.

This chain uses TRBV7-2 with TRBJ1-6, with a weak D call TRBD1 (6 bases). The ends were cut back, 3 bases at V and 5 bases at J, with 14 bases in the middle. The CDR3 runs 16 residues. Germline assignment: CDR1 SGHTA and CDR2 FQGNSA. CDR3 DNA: TGTGCCAGCAGCTTGAGGGGGATTGTCAATAATTCACCCCTCCACTTT. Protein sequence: CASSLRGIVNNSPLHF.

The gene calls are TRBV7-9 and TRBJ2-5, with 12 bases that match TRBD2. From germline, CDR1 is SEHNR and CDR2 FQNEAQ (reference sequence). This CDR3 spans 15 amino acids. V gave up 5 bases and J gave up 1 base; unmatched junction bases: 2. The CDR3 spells CASSRLAGVQETQYF. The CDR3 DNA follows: TGTGCCAGCAGCCGACTAGCGGGGGTCCAAGAGACCCAGTACTTC. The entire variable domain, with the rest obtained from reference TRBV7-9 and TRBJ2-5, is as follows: DTGVSQNPRHKITKRGQNVTFRCDPISEHNRLYWYRQTLGQGPEFLTYFQNEAQLEKSRLLSDRFSAERPKGSFSTLEIQRTEQGDSAMYLCASSRLAGVQETQYFGPGTRLLVL.